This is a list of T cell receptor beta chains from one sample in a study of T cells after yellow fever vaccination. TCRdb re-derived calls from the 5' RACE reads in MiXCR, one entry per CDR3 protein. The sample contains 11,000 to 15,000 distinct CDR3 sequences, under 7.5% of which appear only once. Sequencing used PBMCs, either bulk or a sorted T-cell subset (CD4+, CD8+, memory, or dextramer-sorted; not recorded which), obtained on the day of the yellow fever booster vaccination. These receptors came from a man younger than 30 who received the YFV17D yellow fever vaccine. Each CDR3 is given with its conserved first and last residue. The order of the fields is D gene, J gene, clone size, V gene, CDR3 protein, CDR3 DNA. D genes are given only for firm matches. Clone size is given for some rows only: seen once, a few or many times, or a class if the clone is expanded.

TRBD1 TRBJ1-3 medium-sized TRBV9 CASSPQGGNGNTIYF TGTGCCAGCAGCCCTCAGGGGGGGAATGGAAACACCATATATTTT
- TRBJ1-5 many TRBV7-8 CASSRQEGNQPQHF TGTGCCAGCTCAAGACAGGAAGGCAATCAGCCCCAGCATTTT
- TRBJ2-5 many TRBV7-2 CASSSDIRETQYF TGTGCCAGCAGCTCCGACATCCGAGAGACCCAGTACTTC
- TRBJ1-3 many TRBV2 CASSYSSFSGNTIYF TGTGCCAGCAGTTACAGCAGTTTCTCTGGAAACACCATATATTTT
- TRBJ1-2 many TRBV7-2 CASSLGWDYGYTF TGTGCCAGCAGCTTAGGCTGGGACTATGGCTACACCTTC
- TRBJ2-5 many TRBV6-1 CASSEMGQGGRETQYF TGTGCCAGCAGTGAAATGGGTCAGGGGGGGAGAGAGACCCAGTACTTC
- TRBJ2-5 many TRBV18 CASSPASDQETQYF TGTGCCAGCTCACCAGCGTCAGACCAAGAGACCCAGTACTTC
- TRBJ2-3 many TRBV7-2 CASSLQGGDTQYF TGTGCCAGCAGCTTACAGGGGGGGGATACGCAGTATTTT
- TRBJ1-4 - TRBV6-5 CASSPTSTNEKLFF TGTGCCAGCAGTCCGACTTCAACTAATGAAAAACTGTTTTTT
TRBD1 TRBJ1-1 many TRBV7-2 CASSSQGGADTEAFF TGTGCCAGCAGCTCGCAGGGGGGCGCGGACACTGAAGCTTTCTTT
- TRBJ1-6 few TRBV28 CASSFGNSPLHF TGTGCCAGCAGTTTCGGTAATTCACCCCTCCACTTT
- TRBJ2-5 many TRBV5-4 CASSQNRGGETQYF TGTGCCAGCAGCCAAAACAGGGGAGGAGAGACCCAGTACTTC
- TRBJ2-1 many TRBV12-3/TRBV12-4 CASSWLSGGNEQFF TGTGCCAGCAGTTGGTTGTCTGGGGGGAATGAGCAGTTCTTC
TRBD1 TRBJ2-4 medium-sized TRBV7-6 CASSSGTVKGQTQYF TGTGCCAGCAGCTCGGGGACAGTCAAGGGGCAGACTCAGTACTTC
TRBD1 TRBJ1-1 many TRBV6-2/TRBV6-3 CASSIRPQGSINTEAFF TGTGCCAGCAGTATCCGACCACAGGGGTCTATTAACACTGAAGCTTTCTTT
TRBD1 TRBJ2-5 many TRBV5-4 CASSFTGDETQYF TGTGCCAGCAGCTTTACAGGGGACGAGACCCAGTACTTC
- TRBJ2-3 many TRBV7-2 CASSLAGASDTQYF TGTGCCAGCAGCTTAGCCGGGGCATCCGATACGCAGTATTTT
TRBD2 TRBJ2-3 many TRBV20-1 CSASSPAGGQRLGTDTQYF TGCAGTGCTAGCAGCCCAGCGGGGGGGCAAAGACTTGGCACAGATACGCAGTATTTT
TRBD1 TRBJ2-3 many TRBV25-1 CASSAGQGTDTQYF TGTGCCAGCAGCGCCGGACAGGGAACAGATACGCAGTATTTT
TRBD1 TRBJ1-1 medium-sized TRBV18 CASSGTGWAEAFF TGTGCCAGCTCGGGGACAGGTTGGGCTGAAGCTTTCTTT
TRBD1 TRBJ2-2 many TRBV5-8 CASSSTRWTGHTGELFF TGTGCCAGCAGCTCGACCCGATGGACAGGTCACACCGGGGAGCTGTTTTTT
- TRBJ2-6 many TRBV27 CASSFGWAGANVLTF TGTGCCAGCAGTTTCGGCTGGGCTGGGGCCAACGTCCTGACTTTC
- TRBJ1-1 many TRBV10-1 CASSAGTEAFF TGCGCCAGCAGTGCGGGGACTGAAGCTTTCTTT
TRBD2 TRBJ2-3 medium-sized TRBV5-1 CASSTSLAGVTDTQYF TGCGCCAGCAGCACCTCCTTAGCGGGGGTAACAGATACGCAGTATTTT
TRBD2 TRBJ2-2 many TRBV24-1 CATSDFGLAGETGELFF TGTGCCACCAGTGATTTCGGACTAGCGGGGGAAACCGGGGAGCTGTTTTTT
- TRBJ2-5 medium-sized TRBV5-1 CASGEETQYF TGCGCCAGCGGAGAGGAGACCCAGTACTTC
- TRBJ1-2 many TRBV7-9 CASSPPQGGYTF TGTGCCAGCAGCCCACCGCAGGGTGGCTACACCTTC
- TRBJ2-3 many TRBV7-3 CASSLGGTASQDTQYF TGTGCCAGCAGCTTGGGGGGAACCGCCTCACAGGATACGCAGTATTTT
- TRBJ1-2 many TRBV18 CASSPPAQGSGYTF TGTGCCAGCTCACCACCGGCTCAGGGGTCTGGCTACACCTTC
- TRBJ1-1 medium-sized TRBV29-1 CSAMAGWAMNTEAFF TGCAGCGCGATGGCGGGGTGGGCCATGAACACTGAAGCTTTCTTT
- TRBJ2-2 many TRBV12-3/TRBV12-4 CASSFGRVTNTGELFF TGTGCCAGCAGTTTTGGTAGGGTTACGAACACCGGGGAGCTGTTTTTT
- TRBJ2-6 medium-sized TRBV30 CAWRNTASGANVLTF TGTGCCTGGAGAAACACCGCGTCTGGGGCCAACGTCCTGACTTTC